This T cell receptor beta chain was obtained from a study of cytomegalovirus exposure and HLA in healthy donors. In the study overall: Early release data held about 85 million unique TCRs from HLA-typed donors.

The CDR3 is made up of 14 amino acids. Germline V gives CDR1 SGHNT, CDR2 YENEEA. Germline trimming cut 0 bases from V and 4 bases from J; bases unmatched to any gene: 0. Study findings and constraints: Equally common other TCR beta chains were less clonally expanded than HLA-associated ones, a later analysis found. The authors later linked a missense DCLRE1C variant to TCR beta V- and J-gene trimming. It is likely that the observed cluster of highly shared sequence variants was a sequencing artifact.

The PCR had 60 Vbeta and 13 Jbeta primers. Measured with immunoSEQ multiplex PCR; TCRdb has only the in-frame clones, and not every one. The sample shows under 150,000 clones, approximately 80% of them seen only once. Concerning this clone itself: The target antigen is unknown.

Sample: PBMCs. V usage is TRBV11-3 and J usage is TRBJ1-1; 9 positions match TRBD1. The source is a man aged 18 to 35 in good health and CMV-seronegative. In nucleotides, the CDR3 is TGTGCCAGCAGCTTAGAGGGACAGGGCACTGAAGCTTTCTTT. It is translated as CASSLEGQGTEAFF.